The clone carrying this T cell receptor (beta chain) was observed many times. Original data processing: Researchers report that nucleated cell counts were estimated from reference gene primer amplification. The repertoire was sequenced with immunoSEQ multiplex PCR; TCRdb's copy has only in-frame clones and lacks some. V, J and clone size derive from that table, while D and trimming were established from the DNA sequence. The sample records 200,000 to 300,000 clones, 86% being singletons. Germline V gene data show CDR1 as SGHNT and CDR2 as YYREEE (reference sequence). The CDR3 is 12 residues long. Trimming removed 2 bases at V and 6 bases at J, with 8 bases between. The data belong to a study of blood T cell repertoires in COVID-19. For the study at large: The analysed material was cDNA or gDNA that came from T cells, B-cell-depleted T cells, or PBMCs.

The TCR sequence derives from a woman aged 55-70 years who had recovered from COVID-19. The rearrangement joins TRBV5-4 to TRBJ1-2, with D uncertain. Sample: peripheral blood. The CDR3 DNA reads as TGTGCCAGCAGCTTCGGTGATGATGGCTACACCTTC. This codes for CASSFGDDGYTF.